This record covers a single T cell receptor beta chain. MiXCR, applied by TCRdb to the RACE reads, yields one record per CDR3 protein. The data show 360,000 or so distinct CDR3 sequences, more than 5% seen once. This record belongs to a study of human T cells and chemical hapten exposure. Whole-study context: Sensitization involved placing 2% DPC onto a roughly 2 cm by roughly 2 cm region of upper inner arm skin. Per-sample TCR yield variability stemmed mainly from small pooled library volume differences.

Germline V CDR1 and CDR2: SEHNR, FQNEAQ (reference sequence). The germline V and J ends were trimmed by 6 bases and 4 bases, with 10 bases remaining between them. This CDR3 region has 13 residues. Regarding time point: patch test 2, 6 weeks after DPC sensitization. Specified treatment: therapeutic diphenylcyclopropenone sensitization with weekly scalp DPC. This sequence originates from a woman aged 18-35 years with alopecia areata. Some clones in this sample may be carry-over from other donors' samples. Sequences were derived from whole blood, sampled in connection with sensitization to the hapten diphenylcyclopropenone (DPC). This chain links TRBV7-9 with TRBJ1-5, with D unresolved. CDR3 DNA sequence: TGTGCCAGCAGTGCGGATCATAATCAGCCCCAGCATTTT. Translating gives CASSADHNQPQHF. Looking up the rest from reference TRBV7-9 and TRBJ1-5 gives the full variable domain: DTGVSQNPRHKITKRGQNVTFRCDPISEHNRLYWYRQTLGQGPEFLTYFQNEAQLEKSRLLSDRFSAERPKGSFSTLEIQRTEQGDSAMYLCASSADHNQPQHFGDGTRLSIL.